Reported below is one T cell receptor beta chain. Its cognate antigen is unknown. The sample belongs to a study of T-cell memory formation after mild COVID-19. Overall study context: The TCR clusters were mostly specific to one donor.

Study-wide points: Contracting CD4+ clones were located mainly in CM and EM, and CD8+ clones in EMRA. Clones that contracted from day 15 to 85 had balanced CD4/CD8; later expanders were CD4+ biased.

UMIs and sample barcodes were carried by the TCR alpha and TCR beta cDNA libraries that 5'RACE produced using constant-segment primers. TCRdb re-analysed the 5' RACE reads in MiXCR, keeping a single row per CDR3 protein. The top ten hold 9.5% to 15% of the sample, which has 450,000 or so distinct CDR3 sequences, nearly 25% seen once. The V gene's germline CDR1 is SGHRS and CDR2 YFSETQ. The CDR3 has 16 residues. The J segment lost 1 base and the V segment lost 0 bases, leaving 3 bases of the junction unmatched. The sequenced material came from PBMCs or a T cell subset sorted from them (not recorded which). This chain uses TRBV5-1 with TRBJ2-5, with TRBD2 matching over 10 bases. The source of this sequence is an adult woman who had mild COVID-19 (a few samples of this study predate the infection). Cell type and time point are not known. The CDR3, as DNA: TGCGCCAGCAGCTTGGTCAGCGGGGGGGCCCAAGAGACCCAGTACTTC. Translation gives CASSLVSGGAQETQYF.